A selection of T cell receptor beta chains follows, all from one sample in a study of CD8 T cells in ankylosing spondylitis. TCRdb used MiXCR to reprocess the 5' RACE reads, holding one entry per CDR3 protein. The sample records 350,000 to 450,000 distinct CDR3 sequences, 20% being singletons. Sequenced sample: blood, either unsorted or a sorted T cell fraction (not recorded which). These receptors originate from a male donor with ankylosing spondylitis or in good health (not recorded which). CDR3s include the opening cysteine and the closing phenylalanine or tryptophan. D genes are given only for firm matches. Not all rows give a size; the values are once, few, many and, for expanded clones, a class.

j_gene: TRBJ1-4; abundance: -; v_gene: TRBV4-1; d_gene: TRBD1; CDR3aa: CASSQGGQGSFGEKLFF; CDR3nt: TGCGCCAGCAGCCAGGGGGGACAGGGGTCGTTTGGGGAAAAACTGTTTTTT
j_gene: TRBJ2-7; abundance: few; v_gene: TRBV4-1; d_gene: TRBD1; CDR3aa: CASSQDITLGQGNEQYF; CDR3nt: TGCGCCAGCAGCCAAGATATAACCTTGGGACAGGGAAACGAGCAGTACTTC
j_gene: TRBJ1-2; abundance: -; v_gene: TRBV27; d_gene: TRBD1; CDR3aa: CASSFSLSGGYGYTF; CDR3nt: TGTGCCAGCAGTTTTTCCCTATCAGGGGGGTATGGCTACACCTTC
j_gene: TRBJ2-7; abundance: few; v_gene: TRBV28; d_gene: -; CDR3aa: CASSFKSLQVRTYEQYF; CDR3nt: TGTGCCAGCAGTTTCAAAAGTTTGCAGGTCCGAACCTACGAGCAGTACTTC
j_gene: TRBJ2-1; abundance: many; v_gene: TRBV11-2; d_gene: -; CDR3aa: CASWSGYNEQFF; CDR3nt: TGTGCCAGCTGGTCGGGGTACAATGAGCAGTTCTTC
j_gene: TRBJ1-1; abundance: few; v_gene: TRBV10-1; d_gene: -; CDR3aa: CASSESGSEAFF; CDR3nt: TGCGCCAGCAGTGAATCGGGGTCTGAAGCTTTCTTT
j_gene: TRBJ2-2; abundance: -; v_gene: TRBV11-2; d_gene: -; CDR3aa: CASSLASGRVLFF; CDR3nt: TGTGCCAGCAGCTTAGCAAGCGGTCGGGTGCTGTTTTTT
j_gene: TRBJ1-1; abundance: -; v_gene: TRBV12-3/TRBV12-4; d_gene: -; CDR3aa: CASSLGGGSTEAFF; CDR3nt: TGTGCCAGCAGTTTGGGGGGAGGAAGCACTGAAGCTTTCTTT
j_gene: TRBJ2-7; abundance: -; v_gene: TRBV20-1; d_gene: -; CDR3aa: CSARRRAAYEQYF; CDR3nt: TGCAGTGCTAGGAGGAGGGCCGCCTACGAGCAGTACTTC
j_gene: TRBJ2-4; abundance: -; v_gene: TRBV3-1; d_gene: -; CDR3aa: CASSQDGAAGLTKNIQYF; CDR3nt: TGTGCCAGCAGCCAAGATGGAGCGGCAGGGCTAACCAAAAACATTCAGTACTTC
j_gene: TRBJ1-2; abundance: -; v_gene: TRBV9; d_gene: -; CDR3aa: CASSVGYQSVGYGYTF; CDR3nt: TGTGCCAGCAGCGTAGGCTATCAGTCGGTGGGCTATGGCTACACCTTC
j_gene: TRBJ1-1; abundance: -; v_gene: TRBV21-1; d_gene: -; CDR3aa: CASSPPGQGETEAFF; CDR3nt: TGTGCCAGCAGCCCACCGGGACAGGGTGAAACTGAAGCTTTCTTT
j_gene: TRBJ2-1; abundance: -; v_gene: TRBV7-3; d_gene: -; CDR3aa: CASSLTGFPYNEQFF; CDR3nt: TGTGCCAGCAGCTTGACGGGATTCCCCTACAATGAGCAGTTCTTC
j_gene: TRBJ1-1; abundance: few; v_gene: TRBV7-9; d_gene: -; CDR3aa: CASTLLGEATEAFF; CDR3nt: TGTGCCAGCACCCTTCTAGGGGAGGCGACTGAAGCTTTCTTT